This T cell receptor beta chain was identified during a study of cytomegalovirus exposure and HLA in healthy donors. In germline, CDR1 is MNHEY, CDR2 SMNVEV (reference sequence). The V and J ends lost 6 bases and 5 bases, in that order; junction bases with no gene match: 12. This CDR3 is 15 amino acids long. Both 60 Vbeta primers and 13 Jbeta primers went into the PCR. The repertoire was sequenced with immunoSEQ multiplex PCR; TCRdb's copy has only in-frame clones and lacks some. The sample has about 190,000 clones, over 80% seen once. Sample: PBMCs. V usage is TRBV27 and J usage is TRBJ2-7, with 8 bases aligning to TRBD2. The receptor's source is a woman in her forties or fifties in good health and CMV-seropositive. In DNA, the CDR3 is TGTGCCAGCAGGGGGGTCGGGGGGGGCCAACACGAGCAGTACTTC. Residues: CASRGVGGGQHEQYF.